These 14 T cell receptor beta chains came from one sample sequenced in a study of T cell responses to AZD1222 COVID-19 vaccine. Measured with immunoSEQ multiplex PCR; TCRdb has only the in-frame clones, and not every one. The table shows about 76,000 clones, with roughly 88% occurring only once. The source material was peripheral blood, sampled on day 0 of AZD1222 vaccination. The receptors stem from an adult in good health.

The V call is TRBV7-9, the J call TRBJ1-6; the D is unclear. In germline, CDR1 is SEHNR, CDR2 FQNEAQ (reference sequence). V was pared by 5 bases and J by 8 bases, with 10 bases between. The CDR3 is made up of 13 amino acids. The CDR3 here is CASSPSRDSPLHF. CDR3 DNA: TGTGCCAGCAGCCCAAGTCGGGATTCACCCCTCCACTTT.

The V call is TRBV11-2, the J call TRBJ1-2, with 7 bases aligning to TRBD1. Germline CDR1 is SGHAT and CDR2 is FQNNGV. CDR3 length equals 12 residues. After removal of 6 bases from V and 8 bases from J, the junction contained 6 bases not matched to a gene. Here the CDR3 DNA reads TGTGCCAGCAGTGGAGGGGGCGCGGGCTACACCTTC. Translation: CASSGGGAGYTF.

This rearrangement joins TRBV28 to TRBJ2-3; no clear D gene. Germline V lookup: CDR1 MDHEN, CDR2 SYDVKM. The CDR3 contains 12 residues. Trimming left V 4 bases short and J 2 bases short, with 4 bases between. The CDR3 region has the DNA TGTGCCAGCAGTTCCCCCACAGATACGCAGTATTTT. It translates to CASSSPTDTQYF.

The chain combines TRBV11-2 with TRBJ1-1, with TRBD1 identical over 10 bases. CDR1 is SGHAT, CDR2 FQNNGV, per germline. The junction had 3 bases not matched to a gene; V was cut back by 0 bases and J by 11 bases. The CDR3 consists of 13 residues. The DNA of the CDR3 is TGTGCCAGCAGCTTAGAGGCGGGACAGGGGGCTTTCTTT. Amino acid sequence: CASSLEAGQGAFF.

The V and J genes are TRBV19 and TRBJ2-1; D unclear. Germline CDR1 reads LNHDA; CDR2 reads SQIVND (reference sequence). This CDR3 contains 13 residues. The germline V and J ends were trimmed by 6 bases and 0 bases, with 6 bases remaining between them. CDR3 amino acids: CASRAPSYNEQFF. In nucleotides, the CDR3 is TGTGCCAGTAGGGCCCCCTCCTACAATGAGCAGTTCTTC.

The rearrangement joins TRBV2 to TRBJ2-2; D perhaps matches TRBD1 (5 bases). V lost 6 bases and J 1 base, leaving 12 bases between the germline ends. This CDR3 spans 15 amino acids. The V gene's germline CDR1 is SNHLY and CDR2 FYNNEI. The CDR3 sequence: CASRGIRVNTGELFF. The CDR3 DNA sequence: TGTGCCAGCAGGGGAATCAGGGTGAACACCGGGGAGCTGTTTTTT.

The J gene is TRBJ1-3, the V gene TRBV20-1; the D is unclear. This CDR3 has 14 amino acids. Trimming removed 3 bases at V and 2 bases at J, with 11 bases between. From germline, CDR1 is DFQATT and CDR2 SNEGSKA (reference sequence). CDR3 DNA: TGCAGTGCTAGTCGGTGGGAGGCTGGAAACACCATATATTTT. This codes for CSASRWEAGNTIYF.

V gene TRBV15 combines with J gene TRBJ2-2; TRBD1 might be the D (5 bases). V was shortened by 7 bases and J by 0 bases, with 15 bases between the two germline ends. The length of the CDR3 is 16 residues. Germline CDR1 LNHNV, CDR2 YYDKDF (reference sequence). CDR3 bases: TGTGCCACCAATTCAGGACACCTCGCGAACACCGGGGAGCTGTTTTTT. Encoded protein: CATNSGHLANTGELFF.

The chain combines TRBV6-5 with TRBJ2-3; D gene uncertain. The CDR3 consists of 14 residues. In germline, CDR1 is MNHEY, CDR2 SVGAGI. The V end was cut by 0 bases, the J end by 6 bases, with 10 bases between. The CDR3 spells CASSYSSNPDTQYF. The CDR3 DNA is TGTGCCAGCAGTTACTCGTCGAATCCGGATACGCAGTATTTT.

The rearrangement joins TRBV7-9 to TRBJ2-2; D remains unclear. Per the germline V gene, CDR1 is SEHNR and CDR2 is FQNEAQ (reference sequence). This CDR3 spans 14 amino acids. Trimming left V 2 bases short and J 1 base short, with 5 bases between. Here the CDR3 reads CASSLRRNTGELFF. In DNA form, the CDR3 reads TGTGCCAGCAGCTTACGAAGGAACACCGGGGAGCTGTTTTTT. The variable domain in full, completed from reference TRBV7-9 and TRBJ2-2, reads DTGVSQNPRHKITKRGQNVTFRCDPISEHNRLYWYRQTLGQGPEFLTYFQNEAQLEKSRLLSDRFSAERPKGSFSTLEIQRTEQGDSAMYLCASSLRRNTGELFFGEGSRLTVL.

The chain recombines TRBV6-4 with TRBJ2-1; the match to TRBD1 covers 7 bases. Looked up from germline, CDR1 is MRHNA and CDR2 is SNTAGT. CDR3 length equals 15 residues. Losses at the gene ends were 6 bases for V and 2 bases for J; bases not matched to a gene: 7. For the CDR3, the DNA is TGTGCCAGCAGCGCAGACAGGGATCCCTACAATGAGCAGTTCTTC. This codes for CASSADRDPYNEQFF.

Notes on this clone: Different DNA sequences within this sample yield the same CDR3. The genes are TRBV29-1 and TRBJ2-7; TRBD1 agrees at 10 bases. Germline V gene data show CDR1 as SQVTM and CDR2 as ANQGSEA. The CDR3 covers 13 residues. The V gene end was trimmed by 5 bases and the J gene end by 2 bases; junction bases not matched to a gene: 3. DNA for the CDR3: TGCAGCGTTAGGGGGACAGGGGCCTACGAGCAGTACTTC. Encoded protein: CSVRGTGAYEQYF.

The V and J genes are TRBV9 and TRBJ2-5; D gene unclear. CDR1 and CDR2 (germline): SGDLS, YYNGEE. This CDR3 comprises 17 residues. The V end lost 0 bases, the J end lost 5 bases, and 20 bases lay between the germline ends. The CDR3 sequence is CASSVAGGSNLGETQYF. CDR3 nucleotides: TGTGCCAGCAGCGTAGCGGGCGGCAGCAACTTAGGGGAGACCCAGTACTTC.

This clone was picked up a small number of times. As DNA, the CDR3 is TGTGCCAGCAGTGCCCCGGGTGGCGATGAAAAACTGTTTTTT. This gives the protein CASSAPGGDEKLFF. The chain joins TRBV28 to TRBJ1-4; D not certain. Germline V lookup: CDR1 MDHEN, CDR2 SYDVKM. The CDR3 runs to 14 residues. The germline V and J ends were trimmed by 5 bases and 6 bases, with 13 bases remaining between them.